This T cell receptor (beta chain) is drawn from a study of blood T cells in healthy people across ages. Combining a sample-barcoded 5' primer with a J-beta primer mix, a second PCR ran for roughly 6 to 12 cycles. TCRdb passed the 5' RACE reads through MiXCR, listing each CDR3 protein once. The table records fewer than 2 million distinct CDR3 sequences, 35% to 50% of them present only once. The V gene lost 6 bases and the J gene lost 2 bases, with 9 bases spanning the gap. Per the germline V gene, CDR1 is MNHEY and CDR2 is SMNVEV (reference sequence). The CDR3 contains 13 residues. The chain links TRBV27 to TRBJ2-3; D gene uncertain. Sequenced input: blood. This clonotype was sampled from a human donor in good health. The CDR3 loop reads CASRPQFTDTQYF. The CDR3 region has the DNA TGTGCCAGCAGGCCCCAATTCACAGATACGCAGTATTTT.